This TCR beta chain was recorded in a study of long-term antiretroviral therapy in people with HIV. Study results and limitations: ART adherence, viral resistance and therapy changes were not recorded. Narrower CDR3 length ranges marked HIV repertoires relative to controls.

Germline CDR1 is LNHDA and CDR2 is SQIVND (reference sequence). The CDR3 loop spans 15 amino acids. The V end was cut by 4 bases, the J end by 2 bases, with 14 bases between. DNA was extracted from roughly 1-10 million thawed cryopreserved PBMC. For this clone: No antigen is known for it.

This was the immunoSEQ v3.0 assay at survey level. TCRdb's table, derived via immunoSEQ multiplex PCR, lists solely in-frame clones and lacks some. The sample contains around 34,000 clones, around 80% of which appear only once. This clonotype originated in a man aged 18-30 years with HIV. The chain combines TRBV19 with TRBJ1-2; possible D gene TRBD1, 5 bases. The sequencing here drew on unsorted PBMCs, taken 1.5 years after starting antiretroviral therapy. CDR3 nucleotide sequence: TGTGCCAGTAGTAGGTCGGGGCTAAACAACTATGGCTACACCTTC. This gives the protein CASSRSGLNNYGYTF.